The rows below give T cell receptor beta chains drawn from one sample of a study of cytomegalovirus exposure and HLA in healthy donors. The data were produced by immunoSEQ multiplex PCR, yet TCRdb's version contains in-frame clones alone and is incomplete. The sample carries under 200,000 clones, roughly three quarters recorded once. Material for sequencing was PBMCs. The receptors here all came from a woman in her fifties or sixties in good health and CMV-seropositive. The CDR3 runs from the conserved cysteine through the conserved F or W. The D gene is left open where the match is weak. Clone size is shown for a subset of rows, as once, few, many or a class of expanded clone.

j_call: TRBJ2-3; d_call: TRBD2; cdr3_length: 16; v_call: TRBV7-2; clone_size: -; cdr3_nt: TGTGCCAGCAGCCCCCTTAGAGGGAGGGCCACAGATACGCAGTATTTT; cdr3_aa: CASSPLRGRATDTQYF
j_call: TRBJ2-5; d_call: TRBD2; cdr3_length: 17; v_call: TRBV5-1; clone_size: once; cdr3_nt: TGCGCCAGCAGCTTGTGGGGGACTAGCGGGAATGGCGAGACCCAGTACTTC; cdr3_aa: CASSLWGTSGNGETQYF
j_call: TRBJ2-3; d_call: TRBD2; cdr3_length: 15; v_call: TRBV5-1; clone_size: -; cdr3_nt: TGCGCCAGCAGCTTGAGGCTAGCGGGTGCGGATACGCAGTATTTT; cdr3_aa: CASSLRLAGADTQYF
j_call: TRBJ1-5; d_call: -; cdr3_length: 14; v_call: TRBV4-2; clone_size: -; cdr3_nt: TGTGCCAGCAGCCAGGACGACAGAAATCAGCCCCAGCATTTT; cdr3_aa: CASSQDDRNQPQHF
j_call: TRBJ1-1; d_call: TRBD1; cdr3_length: 15; v_call: TRBV5-4; clone_size: few; cdr3_nt: TGTGCCAGCAGCTCGAGGACAGGGAGGAGCACTGAAGCTTTCTTT; cdr3_aa: CASSSRTGRSTEAFF
j_call: TRBJ1-4; d_call: -; cdr3_length: 17; v_call: TRBV9; clone_size: few; cdr3_nt: TGTGCCAGCAGCCCTAGGGGGGGGCCCAGTGGGAATGAAAAACTGTTTTTT; cdr3_aa: CASSPRGGPSGNEKLFF
j_call: TRBJ2-3; d_call: TRBD2; cdr3_length: 16; v_call: TRBV4-3; clone_size: -; cdr3_nt: TGCGCCAGCAGCCAGAGTAGCGGGGGGTTCACAGATACGCAGTATTTT; cdr3_aa: CASSQSSGGFTDTQYF
j_call: TRBJ1-3; d_call: -; cdr3_length: 14; v_call: TRBV9; clone_size: -; cdr3_nt: TGTGCCAGCAGCGTAGAAGGGGAAGGAAACACCATATATTTT; cdr3_aa: CASSVEGEGNTIYF
j_call: TRBJ2-5; d_call: -; cdr3_length: 13; v_call: TRBV10-3; clone_size: once; cdr3_nt: TGTGCCATCAGTGAGTGGGGGGAAGAGACCCAGTACTTC; cdr3_aa: CAISEWGEETQYF
j_call: TRBJ2-5; d_call: -; cdr3_length: 13; v_call: TRBV6-6; clone_size: -; cdr3_nt: TGTGCCAGCAGTTCTTCAGGGAGGGAGACCCAGTACTTC; cdr3_aa: CASSSSGRETQYF
j_call: TRBJ1-5; d_call: -; cdr3_length: 16; v_call: TRBV5-1; clone_size: -; cdr3_nt: TGCGCCAGCAGCTTGGAGGGCACCAGGGACAATCAGCCCCAGCATTTT; cdr3_aa: CASSLEGTRDNQPQHF
j_call: TRBJ2-2; d_call: TRBD1; cdr3_length: 16; v_call: TRBV28; clone_size: -; cdr3_nt: TGTGCCAGCAGTCCGGCTTTCGACAGGGCCACCGGGGAGCTGTTTTTT; cdr3_aa: CASSPAFDRATGELFF
j_call: TRBJ2-7; d_call: -; cdr3_length: 14; v_call: TRBV19; clone_size: -; cdr3_nt: TGTGCCAGTAGCCAACAGGCAACCACCTACGAGCAGTACTTC; cdr3_aa: CASSQQATTYEQYF